This TCR beta chain was sequenced in a study of T-cell memory formation after mild COVID-19. The CDR3 contains 12 residues. CDR1 SEHNR and CDR2 FQNEAQ come from the germline V gene (reference sequence). Trimming took 9 bases from V and 7 from J, leaving 14 bases between them. This clonotype was seen only a few times. The antigen is not known. Study outcomes and limitations: CM and EM subsets held most contracting CD4+ clones; EMRA held CD8+ ones.

Each CDR3 protein is one row after TCRdb ran MiXCR on the 5' RACE reads. The data hold more than 110,000 distinct CDR3 sequences, with more than 13% observed a single time. Sequencing was done on a sample of PBMCs or a T cell subset sorted from them (not recorded which). This receptor was taken from an adult woman who had mild COVID-19 (a few samples of this study predate the infection). Cell type and time point are not known. The chain uses TRBV7-9 and TRBJ2-3; the D gene is possibly TRBD2 (6 bases). This CDR3 is CARGGAGNTQYF. Written as DNA, the CDR3 is TGTGCCAGGGGCGGGGCGGGTAATACGCAGTATTTT.